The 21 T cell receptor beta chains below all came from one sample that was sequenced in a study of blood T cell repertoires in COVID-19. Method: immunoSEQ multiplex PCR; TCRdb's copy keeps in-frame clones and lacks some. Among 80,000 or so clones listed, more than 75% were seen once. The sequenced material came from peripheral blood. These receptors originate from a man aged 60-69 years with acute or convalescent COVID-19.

CDR3 loop: CASSSGQGLVQPQHF. DNA for the CDR3: TGTGCCAGCAGCTCGGGACAGGGGCTTGTTCAGCCCCAGCATTTT. The V gene is TRBV28, the J gene TRBJ1-5; 10 bases match TRBD1. The CDR3 loop spans 15 amino acids. V was pared by 6 bases and J by 6 bases, with 8 bases of the junction left unmatched. Per the germline V gene, CDR1 is MDHEN and CDR2 is SYDVKM. Filled out from reference TRBV28 and TRBJ1-5, the complete variable domain reads DVKVTQSSRYLVKRTGEKVFLECVQDMDHENMFWYRQDPGLGLRLIYFSYDVKMKEKGDIPEGYSVSREKKERFSLILESASTNQTSMYLCASSSGQGLVQPQHFGDGTRLSIL.

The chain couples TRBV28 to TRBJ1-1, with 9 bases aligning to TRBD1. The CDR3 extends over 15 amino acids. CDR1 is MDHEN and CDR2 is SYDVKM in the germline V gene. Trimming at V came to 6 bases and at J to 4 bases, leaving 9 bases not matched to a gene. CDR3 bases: TGTGCCAGCAGCCCCGGGGACAGGGTGGGCACTGAAGCTTTCTTT. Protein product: CASSPGDRVGTEAFF. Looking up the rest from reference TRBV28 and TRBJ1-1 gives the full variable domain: DVKVTQSSRYLVKRTGEKVFLECVQDMDHENMFWYRQDPGLGLRLIYFSYDVKMKEKGDIPEGYSVSREKKERFSLILESASTNQTSMYLCASSPGDRVGTEAFFGQGTRLTVV.

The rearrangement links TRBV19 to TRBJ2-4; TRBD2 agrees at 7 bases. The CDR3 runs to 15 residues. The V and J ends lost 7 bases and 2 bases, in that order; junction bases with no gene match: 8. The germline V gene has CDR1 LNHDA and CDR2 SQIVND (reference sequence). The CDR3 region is CASKGGRWSKNIQYF. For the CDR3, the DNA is TGTGCCAGTAAGGGCGGGAGATGGTCCAAAAACATTCAGTACTTC.

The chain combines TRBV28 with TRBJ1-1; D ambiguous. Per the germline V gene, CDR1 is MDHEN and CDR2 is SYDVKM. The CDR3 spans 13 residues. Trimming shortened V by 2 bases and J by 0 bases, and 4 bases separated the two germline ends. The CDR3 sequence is CASSLNMNTEAFF. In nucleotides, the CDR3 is TGTGCCAGCAGTTTAAACATGAACACTGAAGCTTTCTTT.

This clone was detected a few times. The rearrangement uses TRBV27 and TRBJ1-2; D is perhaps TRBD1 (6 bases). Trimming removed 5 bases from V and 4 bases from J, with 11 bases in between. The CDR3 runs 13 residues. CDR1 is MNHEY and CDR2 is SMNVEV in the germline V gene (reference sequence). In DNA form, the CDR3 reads TGTGCCAGCAGTAGGGGGTCTGCCTATGGCTACACCTTC. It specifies CASSRGSAYGYTF.

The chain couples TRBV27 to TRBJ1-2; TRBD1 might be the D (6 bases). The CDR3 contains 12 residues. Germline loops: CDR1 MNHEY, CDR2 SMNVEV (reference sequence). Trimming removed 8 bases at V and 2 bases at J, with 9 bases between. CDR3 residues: CASQDRNYGYTF. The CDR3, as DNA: TGTGCCAGCCAAGACAGGAACTATGGCTACACCTTC.

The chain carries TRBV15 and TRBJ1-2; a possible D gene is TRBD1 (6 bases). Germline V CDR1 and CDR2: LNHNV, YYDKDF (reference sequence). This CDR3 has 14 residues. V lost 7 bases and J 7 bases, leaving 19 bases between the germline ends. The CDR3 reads CATTRDRTAGGYTF. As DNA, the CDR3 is TGTGCCACCACCCGAGACAGGACAGCCGGTGGCTACACCTTC.

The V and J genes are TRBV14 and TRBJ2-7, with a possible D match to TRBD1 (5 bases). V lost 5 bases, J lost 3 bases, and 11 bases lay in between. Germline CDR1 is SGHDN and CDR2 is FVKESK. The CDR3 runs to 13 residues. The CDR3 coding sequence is TGTGCCAGCAGCTCCCTGACAGTCTACGAGCAGTACTTC. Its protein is CASSSLTVYEQYF.

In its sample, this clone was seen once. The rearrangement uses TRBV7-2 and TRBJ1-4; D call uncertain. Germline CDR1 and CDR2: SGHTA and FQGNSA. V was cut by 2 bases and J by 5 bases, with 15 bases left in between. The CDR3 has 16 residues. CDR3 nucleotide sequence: TGTGCCAGCAGCTTATATGAGGTTAGGTTGAATGAAAAACTGTTTTTT. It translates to CASSLYEVRLNEKLFF. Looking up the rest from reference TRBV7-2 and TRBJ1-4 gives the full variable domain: GAGVSQSPSNKVTEKGKDVELRCDPISGHTALYWYRQSLGQGLEFLIYFQGNSAPDKSGLPSDRFSAERTGGSVSTLTIQRTQQEDSAVYLCASSLYEVRLNEKLFFGSGTQLSVL.

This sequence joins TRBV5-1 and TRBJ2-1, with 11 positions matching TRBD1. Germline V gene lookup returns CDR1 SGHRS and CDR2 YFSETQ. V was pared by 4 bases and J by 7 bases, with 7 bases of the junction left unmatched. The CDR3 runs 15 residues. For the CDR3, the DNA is TGCGCCAGCAGCCGAGGACAGGGGGCCGTAAATGAGCAGTTCTTC. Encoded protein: CASSRGQGAVNEQFF.

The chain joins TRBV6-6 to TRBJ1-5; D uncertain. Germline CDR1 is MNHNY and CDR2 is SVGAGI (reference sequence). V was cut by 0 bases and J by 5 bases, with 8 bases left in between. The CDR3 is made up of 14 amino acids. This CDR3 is CASSYSTLDQPQHF. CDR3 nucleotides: TGTGCCAGCAGTTACTCGACTCTGGATCAGCCCCAGCATTTT.

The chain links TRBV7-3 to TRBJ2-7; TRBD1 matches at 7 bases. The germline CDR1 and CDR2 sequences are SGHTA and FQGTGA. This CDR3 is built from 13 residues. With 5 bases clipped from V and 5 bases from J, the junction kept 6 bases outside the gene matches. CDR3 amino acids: CASSPGQSNEQYF. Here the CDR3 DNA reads TGTGCCAGCAGCCCGGGACAGTCAAACGAGCAGTACTTC.

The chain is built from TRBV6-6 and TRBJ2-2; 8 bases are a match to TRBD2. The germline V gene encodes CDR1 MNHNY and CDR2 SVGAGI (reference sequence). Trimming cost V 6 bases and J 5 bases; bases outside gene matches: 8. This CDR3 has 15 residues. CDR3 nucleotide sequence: TGTGCCAGCAGACCCGGGGGGGCCAATACCGGGGAGCTGTTTTTT. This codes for CASRPGGANTGELFF.

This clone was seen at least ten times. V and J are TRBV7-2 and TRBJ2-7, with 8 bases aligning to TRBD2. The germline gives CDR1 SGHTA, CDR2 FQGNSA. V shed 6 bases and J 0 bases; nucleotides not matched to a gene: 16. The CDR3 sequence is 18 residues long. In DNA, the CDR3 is TGTGCCAGCAGTTTTACGGTGTGGGCGGGGGGTAACTCCTACGAGCAGTACTTC. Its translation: CASSFTVWAGGNSYEQYF.

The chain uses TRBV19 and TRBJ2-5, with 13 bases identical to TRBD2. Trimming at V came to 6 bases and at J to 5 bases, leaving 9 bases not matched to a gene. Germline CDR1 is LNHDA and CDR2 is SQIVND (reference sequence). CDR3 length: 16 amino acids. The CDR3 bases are TGTGCCAGTAGCAGGACTAGCGGGGGCCTGGGGGAGACCCAGTACTTC. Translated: CASSRTSGGLGETQYF.

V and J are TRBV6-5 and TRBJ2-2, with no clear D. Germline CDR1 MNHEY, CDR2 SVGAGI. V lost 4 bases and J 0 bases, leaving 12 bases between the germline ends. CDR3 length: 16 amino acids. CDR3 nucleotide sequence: TGTGCCAGCAGTTCTATCTCGACACCGAACACCGGGGAGCTGTTTTTT. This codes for CASSSISTPNTGELFF.

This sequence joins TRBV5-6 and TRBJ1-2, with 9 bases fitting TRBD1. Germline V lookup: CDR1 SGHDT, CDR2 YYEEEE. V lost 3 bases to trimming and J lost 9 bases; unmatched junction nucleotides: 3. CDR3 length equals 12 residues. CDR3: CASSSQGASYTF. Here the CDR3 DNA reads TGTGCCAGCAGCTCACAGGGGGCGAGCTACACCTTC.

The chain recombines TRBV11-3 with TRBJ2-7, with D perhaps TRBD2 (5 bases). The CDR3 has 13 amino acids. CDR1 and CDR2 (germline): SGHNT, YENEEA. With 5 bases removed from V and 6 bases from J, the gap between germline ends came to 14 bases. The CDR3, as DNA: TGTGCCAGCAGCACCACCGGGGTCTCCGAGCAGTACTTC. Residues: CASSTTGVSEQYF.

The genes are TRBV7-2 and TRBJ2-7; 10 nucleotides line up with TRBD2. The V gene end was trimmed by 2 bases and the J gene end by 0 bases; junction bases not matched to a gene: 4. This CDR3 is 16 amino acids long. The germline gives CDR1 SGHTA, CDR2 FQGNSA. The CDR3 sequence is CASSLFTSGDSYEQYF. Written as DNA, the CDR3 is TGTGCCAGCAGCTTATTTACTAGCGGGGACTCCTACGAGCAGTACTTC.

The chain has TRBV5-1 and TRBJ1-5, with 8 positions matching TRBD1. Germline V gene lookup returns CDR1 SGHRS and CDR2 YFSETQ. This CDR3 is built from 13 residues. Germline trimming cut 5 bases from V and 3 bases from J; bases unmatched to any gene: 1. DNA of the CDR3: TGCGCCAGCAGACAGGGGGACAATCAGCCCCAGCATTTT. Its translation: CASRQGDNQPQHF.

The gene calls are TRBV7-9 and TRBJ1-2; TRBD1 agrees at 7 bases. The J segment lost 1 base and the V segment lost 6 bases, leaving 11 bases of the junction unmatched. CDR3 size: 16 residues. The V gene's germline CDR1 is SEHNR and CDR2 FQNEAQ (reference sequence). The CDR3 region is CASRPRSGQYNYGYTF. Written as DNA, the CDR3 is TGTGCCAGCAGGCCGCGGTCGGGACAGTATAACTATGGCTACACCTTC.